The 16 T cell receptor beta chains in this list originate from one sample, sequenced in a study of sequential checkpoint blockade in melanoma. Noted treatment: randomized to nivolumab then ipilimumab (arm A) or the reverse (arm B). Data came from immunoSEQ multiplex PCR; TCRdb stores just in-frame clones and leaves some out. Here the sample spans tens of thousands of clones, about 88% being singletons. Source: CD8+ T cells sorted from blood (inferred from file names), taken from a patient given nivolumab and ipilimumab in sequence. All receptors derive from a human donor with melanoma.

The genes are TRBV28 and TRBJ2-3; 10 bases fit TRBD2. CDR1 and CDR2 (germline): MDHEN, SYDVKM. Germline trimming cut 5 bases from V and 0 bases from J; bases unmatched to any gene: 17. The CDR3 loop spans 20 amino acids. CDR3 nucleotide sequence: TGTGCCAGCAGTCAACCCCTCCGACCGGGACTAGCGACAAGCACAGATACGCAGTATTTT. Translating gives CASSQPLRPGLATSTDTQYF. Full variable domain (remainder filled in from reference TRBV28 and TRBJ2-3): DVKVTQSSRYLVKRTGEKVFLECVQDMDHENMFWYRQDPGLGLRLIYFSYDVKMKEKGDIPEGYSVSREKKERFSLILESASTNQTSMYLCASSQPLRPGLATSTDTQYFGPGTRLTVL.

This sequence joins TRBV5-6 and TRBJ2-3, with TRBD2 matching 9 bases. The V gene end was trimmed by 4 bases and the J gene end by 1 base; junction bases not matched to a gene: 1. The CDR3 consists of 14 residues. CDR1 and CDR2 (germline): SGHDT, YYEEEE. The CDR3 loop is CASSVAGGTDTQYF. DNA for the CDR3: TGTGCCAGCAGCGTAGCGGGAGGCACAGATACGCAGTATTTT.

The chain links TRBV5-1 to TRBJ1-2; D call uncertain. Germline V CDR1 and CDR2: SGHRS, YFSETQ. This CDR3 has 14 amino acids. V was trimmed by 0 bases and J by 2 bases, leaving 8 bases between them. DNA for the CDR3: TGCGCCAGCAGCTTGGCCCAACAGAACTATGGCTACACCTTC. Amino acids: CASSLAQQNYGYTF.

The CDR3 nucleotides are TGTGCCAGCAGCTTCACTAGAAATGAGCAGTTCTTC. Translation: CASSFTRNEQFF. The chain has TRBV13 and TRBJ2-1; a possible D gene is TRBD2 (5 bases). Trimming pared 3 bases from V and 7 bases from J, leaving 7 bases between. This CDR3 contains 12 residues. The germline CDR1 and CDR2 sequences are PRHDT and FYEKMQ (reference sequence).

V gene TRBV4-1 combines with J gene TRBJ1-5; D unclear. The V end was cut by 5 bases, the J end by 4 bases, with 15 bases between. The CDR3 extends over 15 amino acids. CDR1 is MGHRA, CDR2 YSYEKL, per germline. This CDR3 reads CASSEVGLGNQPQHF. The CDR3 DNA reads TGCGCCAGCAGCGAGGTAGGACTTGGGAATCAGCCCCAGCATTTT.

This clone was observed a handful of times. The chain has TRBV30 and TRBJ1-2; 11 bases agree with TRBD1. The J segment lost 4 bases and the V segment lost 0 bases, leaving 4 bases of the junction unmatched. Germline V CDR1 and CDR2: GTSNPN, SVGIG (reference sequence). CDR3 length equals 15 residues. CDR3 sequence (DNA): TGTGCCTGGAGTGTAGGGACAGGGGGATCCTATGGCTACACCTTC. Translating it yields CAWSVGTGGSYGYTF.

This sequence joins TRBV5-1 and TRBJ2-3; 10 nucleotides match TRBD2. The length of the CDR3 is 15 residues. V lost 3 bases to trimming and J lost 4 bases; unmatched junction nucleotides: 5. Germline V gene lookup returns CDR1 SGHRS and CDR2 YFSETQ. The DNA for the CDR3 is TGCGCCAGCAGCTCGATTGGGACTAGCGCAGATACGCAGTATTTT. The encoded protein is CASSSIGTSADTQYF.

The chain combines TRBV27 with TRBJ1-5; perhaps TRBD1 as D (6 bases). CDR1 MNHEY and CDR2 SMNVEV come from the germline V gene (reference sequence). The CDR3 runs 13 residues. V was shortened by 6 bases and J by 4 bases, with 10 bases between the two germline ends. The chain's CDR3 is CASSLQGNQPQHF. The CDR3 DNA reads TGTGCCAGCAGCTTACAGGGAAATCAGCCCCAGCATTTT.

A single count supports this clone. The chain couples TRBV6-4 to TRBJ2-2; tentative D call: TRBD2 (5 bases). CDR3 length: 15 amino acids. Trimming took off 2 bases at V and 0 bases at J, with 7 bases between the two ends. Germline assignment: CDR1 MRHNA and CDR2 SNTAGT. In nucleotides, the CDR3 is TGTGCCAGCAGTGACGTCGGGGCGAACACCGGGGAGCTGTTTTTT. Its translation: CASSDVGANTGELFF.

The gene calls are TRBV30 and TRBJ1-1; unclear D gene. Deletions cut 1 base from V and 1 base from J, with 4 bases between. This CDR3 spans 12 amino acids. CDR1 is GTSNPN and CDR2 is SVGIG in the germline V gene (reference sequence). In DNA form, the CDR3 reads TGTGCCTGGAGTGCGGGGAACACTGAAGCTTTCTTT. This codes for CAWSAGNTEAFF.

The CDR3 DNA reads TGTGCCAGCAGCTTATCCTCCGACAGTTCCTCCTACAATGAGCAGTTCTTC. Protein sequence: CASSLSSDSSSYNEQFF. The chain combines TRBV7-3 with TRBJ2-1; TRBD1 is a possible D gene (5 bases). V was clipped by 2 bases and J by 0 bases, with 14 bases between them. This CDR3 comprises 17 residues. Per germline, CDR1 SGHTA and CDR2 FQGTGA.

The chain is built from TRBV6-5 and TRBJ1-2, with D maybe TRBD1 (6 bases). The CDR3 totals 15 residues. The germline V gene encodes CDR1 MNHEY and CDR2 SVGAGI. Trimming shortened V by 6 bases and J by 1 base, and 15 bases separated the two germline ends. This CDR3 reads CASRRTAGLNYGYTF. For the CDR3, the DNA is TGTGCCAGCAGACGGACAGCAGGCCTTAACTATGGCTACACCTTC.

J is TRBJ2-3 and V is TRBV5-1; 7 bases agree with TRBD2. The length of the CDR3 is 16 residues. V lost 1 base to trimming and J lost 5 bases; unmatched junction nucleotides: 10. Per germline, CDR1 SGHRS and CDR2 YFSETQ. This chain's CDR3 is CASSLLGTLAGDTQYF. CDR3 DNA: TGCGCCAGCAGCTTGTTAGGGACTTTAGCGGGAGATACGCAGTATTTT.

Only a few counts were recorded for this clone. V is TRBV7-9 and J is TRBJ1-5; a weak D match, TRBD1 (5 bases). Germline lookup yields CDR1 SEHNR and CDR2 FQNEAQ (reference sequence). V was clipped by 5 bases and J by 0 bases, with 11 bases between them. This CDR3 comprises 15 residues. DNA for the CDR3: TGTGCCAGCAGCGGCCAGGGCCATAGCAATCAGCCCCAGCATTTT. This translates into CASSGQGHSNQPQHF.

The V call is TRBV10-3, the J call TRBJ2-7, with TRBD2 as a possible D gene (6 bases). Trimming took 3 bases from V and 3 from J, leaving 9 bases between them. CDR1 and CDR2 from the germline V gene are ENHRY and SYGVKD. The CDR3 is 13 amino acids. CDR3 sequence reads: CAISEGSGYEQYF. The CDR3 bases are TGTGCCATCAGTGAAGGTAGCGGCTACGAGCAGTACTTC.

The chain recombines TRBV6-6 with TRBJ1-2; 9 nucleotides align to TRBD1. Looked up from germline, CDR1 is MNHNY and CDR2 is SVGAGI (reference sequence). The J segment lost 4 bases and the V segment lost 0 bases, leaving 3 bases of the junction unmatched. This CDR3 is 15 amino acids long. DNA for the CDR3: TGTGCCAGCAGTTACTCGACAGGGGGGCTCTATGGCTACACCTTC. Protein: CASSYSTGGLYGYTF.